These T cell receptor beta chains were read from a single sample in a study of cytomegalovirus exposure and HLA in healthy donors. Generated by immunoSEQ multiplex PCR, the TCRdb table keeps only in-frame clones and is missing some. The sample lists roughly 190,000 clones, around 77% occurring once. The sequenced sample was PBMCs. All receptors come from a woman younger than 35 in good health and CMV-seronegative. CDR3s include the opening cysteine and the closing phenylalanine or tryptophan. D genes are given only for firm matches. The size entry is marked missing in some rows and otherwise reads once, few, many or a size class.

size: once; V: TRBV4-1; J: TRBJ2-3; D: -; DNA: TGCGCCAGCAGCCAAGATACGGGGAAGGCAGGGGCCGATACGCAGTATTTT; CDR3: CASSQDTGKAGADTQYF
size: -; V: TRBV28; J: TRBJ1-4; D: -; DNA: TGTGCCACTACAGATTCCACTTGGCCACAGGAAAAACTGTTTTTT; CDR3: CATTDSTWPQEKLFF
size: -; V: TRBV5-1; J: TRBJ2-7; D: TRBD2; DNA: TGCGCCAGCCGTAGCGGGAGGTCGTACGAGCAGTACTTC; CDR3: CASRSGRSYEQYF
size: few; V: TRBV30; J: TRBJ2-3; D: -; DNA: TGTGCCTGGAGTGTACGTGGGGCGCAGGGAGATACGCAGTATTTT; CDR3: CAWSVRGAQGDTQYF
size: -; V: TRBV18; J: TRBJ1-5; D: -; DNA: TGTGCCAGCTCACGCACAGGTCAGCCCCAGCATTTT; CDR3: CASSRTGQPQHF
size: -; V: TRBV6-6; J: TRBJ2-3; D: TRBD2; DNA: TGTGCCAGCAGGGCTAGCGGGAGCACAGATACGCAGTATTTT; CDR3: CASRASGSTDTQYF
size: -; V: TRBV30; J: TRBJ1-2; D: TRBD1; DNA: TGTGCCTGGAGTATAAACACTGGACAGGTGGATGGCTACACCTTC; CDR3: CAWSINTGQVDGYTF
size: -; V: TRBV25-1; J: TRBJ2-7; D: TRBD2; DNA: TGTGCCAGCAGTGTGCCTGGGACTAGCAGCTACGAGCAGTACTTC; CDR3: CASSVPGTSSYEQYF
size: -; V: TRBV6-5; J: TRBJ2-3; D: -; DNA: TGTGCCAGCACCCAGACAGGCGGCACAGATACGCAGTATTTT; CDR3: CASTQTGGTDTQYF
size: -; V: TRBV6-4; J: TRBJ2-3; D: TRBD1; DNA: TGTGCCAGCAGTGATTTTAAGGGACAGGGTGGGGGGACAGATACGCAGTATTTT; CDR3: CASSDFKGQGGGTDTQYF
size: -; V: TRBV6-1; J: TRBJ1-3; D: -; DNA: TGTGCCAGCAGTGAAGTCAGGGGTGCTGGAAACACCATATATTTT; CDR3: CASSEVRGAGNTIYF
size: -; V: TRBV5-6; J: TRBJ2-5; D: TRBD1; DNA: TGTGCCAGCAGTTGGGACAGCCAAGAGACCCAGTACTTC; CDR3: CASSWDSQETQYF
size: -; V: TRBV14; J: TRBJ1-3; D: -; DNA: TGTGCCAGCAGCCTCTGGGGGCCCACAAACTCTGGAAACACCATATATTTT; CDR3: CASSLWGPTNSGNTIYF
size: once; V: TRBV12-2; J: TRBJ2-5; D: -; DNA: TGTGCAAGTCGCTTAGCGCAGGCAAAGCAAGAGACCCAGTACTTC; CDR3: CASRLAQAKQETQYF
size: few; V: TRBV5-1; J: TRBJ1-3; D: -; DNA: TGCGCCAGCAGCTTTGGATCTGGTCGACTAGCAGACTCTGGAAACACCATATATTTT; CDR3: CASSFGSGRLADSGNTIYF
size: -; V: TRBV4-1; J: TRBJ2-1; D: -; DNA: TGCGCCAGCGCACCGTCCCTGGCGGGCGGCTCCCAAAATGAGCAGTTCTTC; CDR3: CASAPSLAGGSQNEQFF
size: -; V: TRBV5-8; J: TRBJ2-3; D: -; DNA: TGTGCCAGCAGCCCCTACAGAAGCACAGATACGCAGTATTTT; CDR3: CASSPYRSTDTQYF
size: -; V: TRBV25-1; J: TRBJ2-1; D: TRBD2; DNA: TGTGCCAGTATGACTAGCGGGCCTTACAATGAGCAGTTCTTC; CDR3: CASMTSGPYNEQFF
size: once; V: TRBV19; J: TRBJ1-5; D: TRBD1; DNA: TGTGCCAGTAGTATGGGGACAGGGAACATTAATCAGCCCCAGCATTTT; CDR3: CASSMGTGNINQPQHF
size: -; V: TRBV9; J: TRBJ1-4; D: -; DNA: TGTGCCAGCAGCGCAAGAGACAACCCGGGGGAAAAACTGTTTTTT; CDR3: CASSARDNPGEKLFF
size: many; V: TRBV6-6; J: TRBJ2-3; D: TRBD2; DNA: TGTGCCAGCAGTACCTCTAGCGGGGGGGGCCCAGATACGCAGTATTTT; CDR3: CASSTSSGGGPDTQYF
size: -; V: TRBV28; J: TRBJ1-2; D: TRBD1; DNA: TGTGCCAGTTTTACTACAGGGGAATCACACTATGGCTACACCTTC; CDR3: CASFTTGESHYGYTF
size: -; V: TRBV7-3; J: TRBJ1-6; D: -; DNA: TGTGCCAGCAGCCCCATCGCAGGGGCAAATTCACCCCTCCACTTT; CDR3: CASSPIAGANSPLHF
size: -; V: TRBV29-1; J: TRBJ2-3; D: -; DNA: TGCAGCGGGCGGAACACAGATACGCAGTATTTT; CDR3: CSGRNTDTQYF
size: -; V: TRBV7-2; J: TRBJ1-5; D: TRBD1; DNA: TGTGCCAGCAGCCCCCGGACAGGGGATAGCAATCAGCCCCAGCATTTT; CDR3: CASSPRTGDSNQPQHF
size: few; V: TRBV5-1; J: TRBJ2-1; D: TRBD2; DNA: TGCGCCAGCAGCTTACTAGCGGAGGACTACAATGAGCAGTTCTTC; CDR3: CASSLLAEDYNEQFF
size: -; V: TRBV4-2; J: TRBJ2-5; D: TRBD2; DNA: TGTGCCAGCAGCCAAGGGGCCGGGGAGGGCTACCAAGAGACCCAGTACTTC; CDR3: CASSQGAGEGYQETQYF
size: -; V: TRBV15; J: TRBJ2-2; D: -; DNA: TGTGCCACCAGCAGGATTGGGGCAGCGAACACCGGGGAGCTGTTTTTT; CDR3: CATSRIGAANTGELFF
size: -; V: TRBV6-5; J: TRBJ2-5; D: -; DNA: TGTGCCAGCAGGAGACTCGGGGAACAAGAGACCCAGTACTTC; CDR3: CASRRLGEQETQYF
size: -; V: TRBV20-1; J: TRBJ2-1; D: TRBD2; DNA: TGCAGTGCGAGACTAGCCCACACGGGGTTCTTC; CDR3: CSARLAHTGFF
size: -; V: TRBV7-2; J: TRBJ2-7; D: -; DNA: TGTGCCAGCAGCTATACAGGCGAGCAGTACTTC; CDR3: CASSYTGEQYF
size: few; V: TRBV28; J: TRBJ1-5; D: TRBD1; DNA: TGTGCCAGCATTCGTCGGGCACAGGGGGCGAATTTGATCGGACAGCCCCAGCATTTT; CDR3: CASIRRAQGANLIGQPQHF
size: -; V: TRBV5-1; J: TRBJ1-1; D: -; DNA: TGCGCCAGCAGCGGAAAGGGGCGAGGTTTGAACACTGAAGCTTTCTTT; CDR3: CASSGKGRGLNTEAFF
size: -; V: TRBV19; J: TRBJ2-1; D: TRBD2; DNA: TGTGCCAGTAGTCCACTGACTAGCGGGGTTTCTTGGGAGCAGTTCTTC; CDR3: CASSPLTSGVSWEQFF
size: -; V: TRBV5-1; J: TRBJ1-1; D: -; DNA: TGCGCCAGCAGCTTTCGGACAGAAACGAACACTGAAGCTTTCTTT; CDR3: CASSFRTETNTEAFF
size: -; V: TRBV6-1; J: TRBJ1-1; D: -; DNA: TGTGCCAGCAGTGAAGGGAGAGCTTTCTTT; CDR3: CASSEGRAFF
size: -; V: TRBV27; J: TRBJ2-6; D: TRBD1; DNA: TGTGCCAGCACAAGACAGGGGGCTTCTGGCGGGGCCAACGTCCTGACTTTC; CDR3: CASTRQGASGGANVLTF
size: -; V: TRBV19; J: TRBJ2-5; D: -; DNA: TGTGCCAGTAGTATAGGTGGGGTGGAGGGGGAGACCCAGTACTTC; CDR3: CASSIGGVEGETQYF
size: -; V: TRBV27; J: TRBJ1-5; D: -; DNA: TGTGCCAGCAGTTTATTTGCAGGGGATAATCAGCCCCAGCATTTT; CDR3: CASSLFAGDNQPQHF
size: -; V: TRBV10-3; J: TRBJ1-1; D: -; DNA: TGTGCCATCAGTGATCCCCGGGGGAACACTGAAGCTTTCTTT; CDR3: CAISDPRGNTEAFF
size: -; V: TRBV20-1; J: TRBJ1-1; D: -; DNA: TGCAGTGCCATAAGACTAACTGAAGCTTTCTTT; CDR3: CSAIRLTEAFF
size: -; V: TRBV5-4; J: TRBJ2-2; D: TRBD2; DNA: TGTGCCAGCAGCCACGAAGGTCTAGCGGGGGGACCGAACACCGGGGAGCTGTTTTTT; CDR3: CASSHEGLAGGPNTGELFF
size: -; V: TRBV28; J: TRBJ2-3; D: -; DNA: TGTGCCAGCACCTACTTGGGGGGTGGCGCAGATACGCAGTATTTT; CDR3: CASTYLGGGADTQYF
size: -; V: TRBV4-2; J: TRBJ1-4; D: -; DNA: TGTGCCAGCAGCCAGAGTGACAGGTATCTCTCAAGGGCTAATGAAAAACTGTTTTTT; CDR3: CASSQSDRYLSRANEKLFF
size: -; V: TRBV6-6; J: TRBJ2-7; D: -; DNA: TGTGCCAGCAGTTGGGTGGACACCTCCTACGAGCAGTACTTC; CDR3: CASSWVDTSYEQYF
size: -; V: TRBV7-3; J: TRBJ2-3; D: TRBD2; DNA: TGTGCCAGCAGCTTAACGATAGCGGGGGGAACAGATACGCAGTATTTT; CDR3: CASSLTIAGGTDTQYF
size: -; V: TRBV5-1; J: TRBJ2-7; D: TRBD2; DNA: TGCGCCAGCAGCTTGGGTAGCGGGGGGTCCTACGAGCAGTACTTC; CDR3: CASSLGSGGSYEQYF
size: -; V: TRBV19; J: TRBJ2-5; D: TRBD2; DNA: TGTGCCAGTAGTATAATGGGACTAGCCTTCCCAAACCAAGAGACCCAGTACTTC; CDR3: CASSIMGLAFPNQETQYF
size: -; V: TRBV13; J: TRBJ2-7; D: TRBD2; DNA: TGTGCCAGCAGCCCCGGCAGCGGGAGGGGGGGTGAGCAGTACTTC; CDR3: CASSPGSGRGGEQYF
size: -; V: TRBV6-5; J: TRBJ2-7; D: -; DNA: TGTGCCAGCAGTAGGGGACACCGAGATACCTACGAGCAGTACTTC; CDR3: CASSRGHRDTYEQYF
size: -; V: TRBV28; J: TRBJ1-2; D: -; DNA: TGTGCCAGCAGCCGAGGGGGGGCGAACTATGGCTACACCTTC; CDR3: CASSRGGANYGYTF
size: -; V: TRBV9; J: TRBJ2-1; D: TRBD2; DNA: TGTGCCAGCAGCGCCCGCCGGACTAGCGGGAGTGATGAGCAGTTCTTC; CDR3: CASSARRTSGSDEQFF